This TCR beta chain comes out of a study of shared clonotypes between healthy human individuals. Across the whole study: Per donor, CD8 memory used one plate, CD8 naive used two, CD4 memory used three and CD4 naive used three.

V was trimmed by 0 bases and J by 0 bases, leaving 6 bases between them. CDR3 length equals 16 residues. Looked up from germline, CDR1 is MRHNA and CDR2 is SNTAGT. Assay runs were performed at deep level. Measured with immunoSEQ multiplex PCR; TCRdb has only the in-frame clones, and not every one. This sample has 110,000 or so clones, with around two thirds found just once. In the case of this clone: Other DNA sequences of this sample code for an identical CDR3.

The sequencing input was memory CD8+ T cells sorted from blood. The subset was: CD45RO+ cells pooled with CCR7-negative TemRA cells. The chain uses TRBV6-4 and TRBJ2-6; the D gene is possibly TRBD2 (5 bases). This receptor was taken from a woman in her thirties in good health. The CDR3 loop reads CASSDSSGSGANVLTF. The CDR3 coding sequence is TGTGCCAGCAGTGACTCGAGCGGCTCTGGGGCCAACGTCCTGACTTTC.